This entry lists 16 T cell receptor beta chains sequenced from one sample in a study of T cell responses to AZD1222 COVID-19 vaccine. The method was immunoSEQ multiplex PCR; TCRdb's version includes in-frame clones alone and lacks a portion of them. The sample has 100,000 to 150,000 clones; approximately 94% are singletons. Material: peripheral blood, obtained 28 days after the second AZD1222 dose. The receptors shown here come from an adult who received the AZD1222 COVID-19 vaccine.

V gene TRBV10-1 combines with J gene TRBJ1-2; 8 bases are a match to TRBD1. Germline CDR1 and CDR2: WNHNN and SYGVQD (reference sequence). The V segment lost 4 bases and the J segment 5 bases; nucleotides outside the gene matches: 3. This CDR3 region has 13 residues. For the CDR3, the DNA is TGCGCCAGCAGTGCGGACAGGGAGTATGGCTACACCTTC. This gives the protein CASSADREYGYTF.

This rearrangement joins TRBV7-9 to TRBJ2-1, with TRBD1 identical over 8 bases. Per germline, CDR1 SEHNR and CDR2 FQNEAQ (reference sequence). With V trimmed by 5 bases and J by 2 bases, 5 bases remained unmatched. The CDR3 runs to 15 residues. CDR3 protein: CASSPTGVPYNEQFF. DNA for the CDR3: TGTGCCAGCAGCCCGACAGGGGTCCCCTACAATGAGCAGTTCTTC.

The chain joins TRBV25-1 to TRBJ1-2, with D unclear. Germline V gene sequence: CDR1 MGHDK, CDR2 SYGVNS. CDR3 length: 13 residues. Trimming pared 2 bases from V and 3 bases from J, leaving 7 bases between. The CDR3 sequence: CASSETGDYGYTF. CDR3 DNA: TGTGCCAGCAGTGAAACCGGGGACTATGGCTACACCTTC.

This clone has just one count. The J gene is TRBJ1-4, the V gene TRBV6-4, with no clear D. The germline V and J ends were trimmed by 2 bases and 1 base, with 11 bases remaining between them. Germline V gives CDR1 MRHNA, CDR2 SNTAGT. This CDR3 has 16 amino acids. The CDR3 DNA is TGTGCCAGCAGTGACCCGGCGAGGGTAACTAATGAAAAACTGTTTTTT. This codes for CASSDPARVTNEKLFF.

Written as DNA, the CDR3 is TGTGCCAGCAGCTTAGCGGCCTTGGGATGGCGCGAGCAGTACTTC. It translates to CASSLAALGWREQYF. This sequence joins TRBV7-8 and TRBJ2-7; D not certain. The CDR3 is 15 amino acids. Germline V gene sequence: CDR1 SGHVS, CDR2 FQNEAQ. Trimming pared 0 bases from V and 6 bases from J, leaving 15 bases between.

The chain employs TRBV20-1 and TRBJ2-1, with 10 positions matching TRBD2. Germline CDR1 is DFQATT and CDR2 is SNEGSKA (reference sequence). CDR3 size: 14 residues. J gave up 5 bases and V 3 bases, and 4 bases lay outside the gene matches. The CDR3 DNA reads TGCAGTGCTAGTAGCCTAGCGGGGGACAATGAGCAGTTCTTC. Translating it yields CSASSLAGDNEQFF.

CDR3 sequence (DNA): TGTGCCAGCAGCAACATTCGACTATTAGATACGCAGTATTTT. Its protein product is CASSNIRLLDTQYF. The J gene is TRBJ2-3, the V gene TRBV6-5, with D tentatively TRBD2 (5 bases). This CDR3 is 14 amino acids long. Germline lookup yields CDR1 MNHEY and CDR2 SVGAGI. V was pared by 6 bases and J by 5 bases, with 15 bases between.

The gene calls are TRBV10-3 and TRBJ2-5, with D possibly TRBD2 on 7 matching bases. The V gene lost 0 bases and the J gene lost 5 bases, with 13 bases spanning the gap. In germline, CDR1 is ENHRY, CDR2 SYGVKD. The CDR3 is 15 amino acids. In nucleotides, the CDR3 is TGTGCCATCAGTGAGTCGGCGGGGGCCTGGGAGACCCAGTACTTC. Translating it yields CAISESAGAWETQYF.

The chain employs TRBV6-2 or TRBV6-3 and TRBJ2-1; tentatively, D is TRBD2 (5 bases). V lost 0 bases and J 1 base, leaving 10 bases between the germline ends. Germline assignment: CDR1 MNHEY and CDR2 SVGEGT. This CDR3 comprises 16 residues. CDR3: CASSYSTGRSYNEQFF. The CDR3 DNA is TGTGCCAGCAGTTACTCTACGGGAAGATCCTACAATGAGCAGTTCTTC.

The chain has TRBV18 and TRBJ1-5; D may be TRBD1 (5 bases). CDR3 length: 14 amino acids. Germline CDR1 KGHSH, CDR2 LQKENI. V shed 3 bases and J shed 2 bases, with 8 bases lying between them. As DNA, the CDR3 is TGTGCCAGCTCACCCGGGGGTGGCAATCAGCCCCAGCATTTT. This gives the protein CASSPGGGNQPQHF.

This clone was picked up one time. The chain links TRBV6-1 to TRBJ2-7; TRBD1 or TRBD2 may be the D gene (6 bases each). The length of the CDR3 is 16 residues. V was trimmed by 4 bases and J by 2 bases, leaving 18 bases between them. Germline CDR1 reads MNHNS; CDR2 reads SASEGT. The chain's CDR3 is CASSVGGLGVPYEQYF. In nucleotides, the CDR3 is TGTGCCAGCAGTGTTGGGGGGCTTGGGGTCCCCTACGAGCAGTACTTC.

The sample holds one count of this clone. V gene TRBV30 combines with J gene TRBJ1-1, with TRBD1 as a possible D gene (6 bases). This CDR3 comprises 11 residues. Germline lookup yields CDR1 GTSNPN and CDR2 SVGIG (reference sequence). The V end lost 4 bases, the J end lost 7 bases, and 10 bases lay between the germline ends. The CDR3 loop is CAWNEGGEAFF. The CDR3 nucleotides are TGTGCCTGGAACGAGGGGGGTGAAGCTTTCTTT.

V usage is TRBV7-2 and J usage is TRBJ1-3, with D possibly TRBD1 on 6 matching bases. The CDR3 is 14 residues long. Trimming left V 5 bases short and J 4 bases short, with 12 bases between. CDR1 and CDR2 (germline): SGHTA, FQGNSA. The CDR3 loop is CASSLGQQGNTIYF. The CDR3 region has the DNA TGTGCCAGCAGCCTTGGACAGCAAGGAAACACCATATATTTT.

J is TRBJ1-6 and V is TRBV5-4; D perhaps matches TRBD1 (5 bases). Germline assignment: CDR1 SGHNT and CDR2 YYREEE (reference sequence). The CDR3 length is 16 residues. V was shortened by 4 bases and J by 8 bases, with 19 bases between the two germline ends. The CDR3 DNA is TGTGCCAGCAGCCCGAAGGGACGTTCTGAGGATTCACCCCTCCACTTT. It codes for CASSPKGRSEDSPLHF.

V gene TRBV30 combines with J gene TRBJ1-5, with D possibly being TRBD1 (5 bases). V dropped 5 bases and J dropped 5 bases, with 13 bases sitting between them. The CDR3 contains 13 residues. In germline, CDR1 is GTSNPN, CDR2 SVGIG (reference sequence). In nucleotides, the CDR3 is TGTGCCTGGGGGGGGACTGGGGATCAGCCCCAGCATTTT. Translation: CAWGGTGDQPQHF. Full variable domain (rest looked up from reference TRBV30 and TRBJ1-5): SQTIHQWPATLVQPVGSPLSLECTVEGTSNPNLYWYRQAAGRGLQLLFYSVGIGQISSEVPQNLSASRPQDRQFILSSKKLLLSDSGFYLCAWGGTGDQPQHFGDGTRLSIL.

CDR3 residues: CANPPGNTIYF. The CDR3 DNA is TGTGCCAACCCTCCTGGAAACACCATATATTTT. The chain is built from TRBV6-5 and TRBJ1-3, with D hard to call. Trimming took 10 bases from V and 2 from J, leaving 6 bases between them. This CDR3 has 11 amino acids. Germline CDR1 is MNHEY and CDR2 is SVGAGI.